Listed below are T cell receptor beta chains from one sample, sequenced in a study of OX40 agonist ivuxolimab in advanced cancers. Assay used: immunoSEQ multiplex PCR; TCRdb lists only in-frame clones, some missing. The sample contains 80,000 to 95,000 clones, 80% to 90% of which appear only once. This material consisted of CD4+ or CD8+ T cells sorted from blood, taken in a trial of the OX40 agonist ivuxolimab. Source of these receptors: an adult with an advanced solid tumor such as melanoma, head and neck, liver or kidney cancer. The CDR3 runs from the conserved cysteine through the conserved F or W. The D gene is left open where the match is weak. Some rows mark clone size as missing; the rest say once, few, many or name a class of expanded clone.

J | V | size | D | CDR3 | DNA
TRBJ1-2 | TRBV4-2 | NA | TRBD1 | CASSQATGEIGYTF | TGTGCCAGCAGCCAAGCTACAGGGGAGATTGGCTACACCTTC
TRBJ1-6 | TRBV19 | NA | NA | CASSIGGTQNSPLHF | TGTGCCAGTAGTATAGGGGGGACACAAAATTCACCCCTCCACTTT
TRBJ2-7 | TRBV7-3 | NA | TRBD1 | CASSLKLVGRGHRSPYEQYF | TGTGCCAGCAGCTTAAAGTTAGTAGGCAGGGGGCATAGGAGCCCCTACGAGCAGTACTTC
TRBJ1-2 | TRBV5-5 | NA | NA | CASSLIPADRRGYTF | TGTGCCAGCAGCTTAATTCCGGCAGACCGAAGAGGCTACACCTTC
TRBJ1-1 | TRBV7-9 | NA | TRBD1 | CASSTWDRGAFF | TGTGCCAGCAGCACCTGGGACAGGGGGGCTTTCTTT
TRBJ1-1 | TRBV9 | NA | NA | CASSLWGATEAFF | TGTGCCAGCAGCCTCTGGGGGGCCACTGAAGCTTTCTTT
TRBJ2-3 | TRBV4-2 | NA | NA | CASSQIGTDTQYF | TGTGCCAGCAGCCAAATAGGCACAGATACGCAGTATTTT
TRBJ1-2 | TRBV28 | NA | NA | CASSFAGAVYGYTF | TGTGCCAGCAGTTTCGCGGGGGCGGTCTATGGCTACACCTTC
TRBJ1-2 | TRBV30 | few | TRBD1 | CAWSTQGQGGYTF | TGTGCCTGGAGTACACAAGGACAGGGTGGCTACACCTTC
TRBJ2-1 | TRBV7-2 | NA | NA | CASSLRGPPYNEQFF | TGTGCCAGCAGCTTGCGGGGGCCCCCCTACAATGAGCAGTTCTTC
TRBJ1-2 | TRBV19 | NA | NA | CASSSQGGSYGYTF | TGTGCCAGTAGTTCGCAGGGAGGGAGCTATGGCTACACCTTC
TRBJ2-5 | TRBV11-3 | NA | NA | CASSLTSLTGETQYF | TGTGCCAGCAGCCTAACTAGCTTGACGGGGGAGACCCAGTACTTC
TRBJ1-5 | TRBV28 | NA | NA | CASSWGRGNQPQHF | TGTGCCAGCAGTTGGGGACGGGGAAATCAGCCCCAGCATTTT
TRBJ2-1 | TRBV7-3 | once | TRBD2 | CASSLWGGSSYNEQFF | TGTGCCAGCAGCTTATGGGGGGGATCTTCCTACAATGAGCAGTTCTTC
TRBJ1-5 | TRBV15 | NA | NA | CATSRDLNEPQHF | TGTGCCACCAGCAGGGACTTGAATGAGCCCCAGCATTTT
TRBJ2-7 | TRBV28 | NA | NA | CASSKARGGRYEQYF | TGTGCCAGCAGCAAGGCCCGAGGGGGGCGCTACGAGCAGTACTTC
TRBJ2-3 | TRBV19 | NA | NA | CASSISSEGPDTQYF | TGTGCCAGTAGTATAAGCAGTGAGGGCCCAGATACGCAGTATTTT
TRBJ1-2 | TRBV20-1 | NA | NA | CSATANYGYTF | TGCAGTGCTACAGCTAACTATGGCTACACCTTC
TRBJ1-6 | TRBV6-5 | NA | NA | CASSRASDSPLHF | TGTGCCAGCAGTAGAGCCTCCGATTCACCCCTCCACTTT
TRBJ2-3 | TRBV9 | NA | TRBD2 | CASSARGGGAEDTQYF | TGTGCCAGCAGCGCCCGGGGCGGGGGGGCCGAAGATACGCAGTATTTT
TRBJ1-5 | TRBV7-9 | NA | NA | CASTQGPDRLPQHF | TGTGCCAGCACCCAAGGGCCAGATCGTCTGCCCCAGCATTTT
TRBJ2-3 | TRBV7-9 | NA | NA | CASSLDVTDTQYF | TGTGCCAGCAGCTTAGACGTCACAGATACGCAGTATTTT
TRBJ1-4 | TRBV29-1 | NA | TRBD1 | CSVGTGGNEKLFF | TGCAGCGTCGGGACAGGGGGTAATGAAAAACTGTTTTTT
TRBJ1-1 | TRBV18 | NA | TRBD1 | CASSSRGQGITEAFF | TGTGCCAGCTCATCGAGGGGACAGGGCATCACTGAAGCTTTCTTT
TRBJ2-1 | TRBV7-2 | NA | TRBD1 | CASSLVGGHNEQFF | TGTGCCAGCAGCTTAGTAGGGGGCCATAATGAGCAGTTCTTC
TRBJ2-7 | TRBV12-5 | NA | NA | CASGLDEQYF | TGTGCTAGTGGTTTGGACGAGCAGTACTTC
TRBJ2-6 | TRBV6-1 | NA | TRBD1 | CASSEGQGSSGANVLTF | TGTGCCAGCAGTGAGGGACAGGGAAGCTCTGGGGCCAACGTCCTGACTTTC
TRBJ1-4 | TRBV5-4 | NA | NA | CASSLAGGREKLFF | TGTGCCAGCAGCTTGGCGGGTGGACGCGAAAAACTGTTTTTT
TRBJ2-2 | TRBV5-1 | NA | TRBD2 | CASTSGGPNTGELFF | TGCGCCAGCACTAGCGGGGGACCGAACACCGGGGAGCTGTTTTTT
TRBJ1-5 | TRBV6-5 | once | NA | CASQSTGNQPQHF | TGTGCCAGCCAGTCGACAGGCAATCAGCCCCAGCACTTT
TRBJ1-2 | TRBV19 | medium-sized | NA | CASSIGRDLSGYTF | TGTGCCAGTAGTATAGGCCGGGATCTGAGTGGCTACACCTTC
TRBJ2-7 | TRBV7-9 | NA | NA | CASSFTQDSYEQYF | TGTGCCAGCAGCTTTACGCAGGACTCCTACGAGCAGTACTTC
TRBJ1-6 | TRBV2 | NA | NA | CASKDDYNSPLHF | TGTGCCAGCAAGGATGACTATAATTCACCCCTCCACTTT
TRBJ1-4 | TRBV13 | NA | TRBD1 | CASSSGGGEYEKLFF | TGTGCCAGCAGCTCCGGAGGGGGCGAATATGAAAAACTGTTTTTT
TRBJ2-3 | TRBV5-1 | once | NA | CASSSGQLSTDTQYF | TGCGCCAGCAGCTCAGGACAGCTGAGCACAGATACGCAGTATTTT
TRBJ2-3 | TRBV10-3 | once | TRBD2 | CASAGGAPDTQYF | TGTGCCTCGGCCGGGGGGGCGCCGGATACGCAGTATTTT
TRBJ2-3 | TRBV2 | NA | NA | CASSELVGGTDTQYF | TGTGCCAGCAGTGAGCTGGTCGGGGGCACAGATACGCAGTATTTT
TRBJ2-5 | TRBV28 | NA | NA | CASSFSVARGETQYF | TGTGCCAGCAGTTTCTCGGTGGCGAGAGGGGAGACCCAGTACTTC
TRBJ1-2 | TRBV5-4 | few | NA | CASSLDRAVYTF | TGTGCCAGCAGCTTGGACAGGGCTGTCTACACCTTC
TRBJ1-2 | TRBV20-1 | NA | NA | CSAHAGVGYTF | TGCAGTGCCCATGCGGGGGTTGGCTACACCTTC
TRBJ1-2 | TRBV28 | NA | NA | CASSLKGRGVLGYGYTF | TGTGCCAGCAGTCTTAAAGGAAGAGGGGTCCTGGGCTATGGCTACACCTTC
TRBJ2-1 | TRBV11-3 | NA | TRBD2 | CASSFGAGVEQFF | TGTGCCAGCAGCTTCGGAGCGGGGGTCGAGCAGTTCTTC